This TCR beta chain was found in a study of identical twins. Study-wide points: A cross-sectional statistical analysis, not follow-up of the same donors, supported the conclusions. The models systematically underestimated how much out-of-frame TCR alpha was shared in monozygotic twins.

TCRdb itself ran the 5' RACE reads through MiXCR, one entry per CDR3 protein. The sample has around 220,000 distinct CDR3 sequences, more than 13% seen once; the top ten hold 7% to 9%. This clonotype has more than one count but fewer than ten. Antigen unknown. The CDR3 spans 16 residues. J was trimmed by 4 bases and V by 2 bases; bases with no gene match: 8. Germline assignment: CDR1 DFQATT and CDR2 SNEGSKA (reference sequence). The TCR comes from a woman between 18 and 29 years old in good health. What was sequenced was memory (CD45RO+) T cells sorted from blood. The rearrangement links TRBV20-1 to TRBJ2-5, with TRBD2 matching 12 bases. The CDR3 nucleotides read TGCAGTGCTAGAACTCCTAGCGGGGGGGCGAGAGAGACCCAGTACTTC. Its protein is CSARTPSGGARETQYF.